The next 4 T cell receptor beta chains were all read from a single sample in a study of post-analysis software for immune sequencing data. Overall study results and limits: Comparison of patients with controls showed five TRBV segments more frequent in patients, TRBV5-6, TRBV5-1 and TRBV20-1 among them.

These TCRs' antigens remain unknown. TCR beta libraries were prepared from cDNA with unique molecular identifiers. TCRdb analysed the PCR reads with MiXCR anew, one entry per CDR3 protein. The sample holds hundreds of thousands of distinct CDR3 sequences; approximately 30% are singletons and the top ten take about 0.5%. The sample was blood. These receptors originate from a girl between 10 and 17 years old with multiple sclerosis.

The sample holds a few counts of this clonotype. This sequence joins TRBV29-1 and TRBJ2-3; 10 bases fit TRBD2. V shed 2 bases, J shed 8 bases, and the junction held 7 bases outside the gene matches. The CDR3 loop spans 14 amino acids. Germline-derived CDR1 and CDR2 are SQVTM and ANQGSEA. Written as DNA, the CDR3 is TGCAGCGTTGAAAAGCGGGGGGGCCGAGGTACGCAGTATTTT. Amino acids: CSVEKRGGRGTQYF.

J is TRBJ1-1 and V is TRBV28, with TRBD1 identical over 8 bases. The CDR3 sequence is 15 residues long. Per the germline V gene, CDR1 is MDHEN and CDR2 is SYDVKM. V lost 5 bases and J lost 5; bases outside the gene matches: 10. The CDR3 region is CASSIYGQGWTEAFF. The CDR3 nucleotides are TGTGCCAGCAGTATCTACGGACAGGGATGGACTGAAGCTTTCTTT.

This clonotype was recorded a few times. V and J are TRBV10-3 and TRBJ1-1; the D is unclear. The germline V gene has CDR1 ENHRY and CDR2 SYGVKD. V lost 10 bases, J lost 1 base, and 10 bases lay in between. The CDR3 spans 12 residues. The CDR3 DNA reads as TGTGCCACCGGGATAAGGAACACTGAAGCTTTCTTT. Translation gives CATGIRNTEAFF.

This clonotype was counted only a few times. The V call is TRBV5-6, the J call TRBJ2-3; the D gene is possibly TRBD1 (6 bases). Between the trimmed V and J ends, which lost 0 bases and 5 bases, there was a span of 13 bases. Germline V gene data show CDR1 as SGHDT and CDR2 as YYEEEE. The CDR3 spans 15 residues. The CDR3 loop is CASSLATGPGDTQYF. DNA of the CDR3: TGTGCCAGCAGCTTGGCTACAGGGCCCGGAGATACGCAGTATTTT.